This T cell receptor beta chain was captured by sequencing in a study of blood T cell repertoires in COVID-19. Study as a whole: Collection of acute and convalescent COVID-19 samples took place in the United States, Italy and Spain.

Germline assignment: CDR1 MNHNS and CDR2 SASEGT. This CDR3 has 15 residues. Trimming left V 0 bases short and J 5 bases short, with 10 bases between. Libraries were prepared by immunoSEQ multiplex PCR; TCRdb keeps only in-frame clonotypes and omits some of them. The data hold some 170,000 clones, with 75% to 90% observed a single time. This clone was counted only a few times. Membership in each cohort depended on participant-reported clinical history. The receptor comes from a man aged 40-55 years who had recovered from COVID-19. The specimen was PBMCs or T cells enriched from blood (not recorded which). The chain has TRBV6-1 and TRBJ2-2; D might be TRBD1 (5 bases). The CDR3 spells CASSEAGVWTGELFF. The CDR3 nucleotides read TGTGCCAGCAGTGAAGCAGGGGTTTGGACCGGGGAGCTGTTTTTT.